A single T cell receptor (beta chain) is shown here with its context. This entry comes from a study of control samples from healthy donors and cancer patients. Germline V CDR1 and CDR2: MNHEY, SVGAGI. CDR3 size: 14 residues. V gave up 1 base and J gave up 5 bases; unmatched junction bases: 3. The assay was immunoSEQ multiplex PCR, and TCRdb's table has in-frame clones only and misses some. The sample comprises 100,000 to 150,000 clones, roughly 89% of which are singletons, and 5.5% rests with the top ten. This TCR came from a man aged 18-30 years in good health. Specimen: blood. The rearrangement links TRBV6-5 to TRBJ2-5; 8 nucleotides align to TRBD2. CDR3 DNA sequence: TGTGCCAGCAGTTACTGGACTAGCCGGGAGACCCAGTACTTC. This translates into CASSYWTSRETQYF.